These 8 T cell receptor beta chains originate from one sample sequenced in a study of T-cell memory formation after mild COVID-19. MiXCR was run by TCRdb on the 5' RACE reads, yielding one entry per CDR3 protein. The table shows 450,000 to 700,000 distinct CDR3 sequences, with 15% to 20% occurring only once. Material for sequencing was PBMCs or a T cell subset sorted from them (not recorded which). The receptors were sampled from an adult woman who had mild COVID-19 (a few samples of this study predate the infection). Cell type and time point are not known.

There are a few counts of this clonotype. The chain is built from TRBV24-1 and TRBJ2-5, with D tentatively TRBD1 (6 bases). This CDR3 comprises 12 residues. Germline V CDR1 and CDR2: KGHDR, SFDVKD. Trimming pared 3 bases from V and 9 bases from J, leaving 10 bases between. The chain's CDR3 is CATSDTGWPQYF. CDR3 coding DNA: TGTGCCACCAGTGATACAGGGTGGCCCCAGTACTTC.

The genes are TRBV19 and TRBJ1-1; D possibly corresponds to TRBD1 (6 bases). The CDR3 loop spans 11 amino acids. Between the trimmed V and J ends, which lost 10 bases and 7 bases, there was a span of 13 bases. The germline gives CDR1 LNHDA, CDR2 SQIVND (reference sequence). The CDR3 sequence is CATRGLDEAFF. The DNA for the CDR3 is TGTGCCACCAGGGGTCTGGATGAAGCTTTCTTT.

This clonotype was seen only a few times. In DNA form, the CDR3 reads TGTGCCAGCAGCTTAGCCGTTTCGGCCTCTGGGGCCAACGTCCTGACTTTC. As protein: CASSLAVSASGANVLTF. The gene calls are TRBV11-2 and TRBJ2-6; no clear D gene. CDR3 length: 17 amino acids. The ends were cut back, 1 base at V and 0 bases at J, with 10 bases in the middle. Germline V gene data show CDR1 as SGHAT and CDR2 as FQNNGV.

This rearrangement joins TRBV14 to TRBJ2-5; TRBD2 matches at 7 bases. The V gene end was trimmed by 1 base and the J gene end by 2 bases; junction bases not matched to a gene: 10. This CDR3 spans 17 amino acids. Germline V lookup: CDR1 SGHDN, CDR2 FVKESK. The CDR3 spells CASSQGTLPSGQETQYF. As DNA, the CDR3 is TGTGCCAGCAGCCAAGGGACCCTTCCTAGCGGTCAAGAGACCCAGTACTTC. The whole variable domain, remainder taken from reference TRBV14 and TRBJ2-5, is EAGVTQFPSHSVIEKGQTVTLRCDPISGHDNLYWYRRVMGKEIKFLLHFVKESKQDESGMPNNRFLAERTGGTYSTLKVQPAELEDSGVYFCASSQGTLPSGQETQYFGPGTRLLVL.

This clonotype showed up just a few times. The chain uses TRBV20-1 and TRBJ2-5, with D uncertain. Germline V lookup: CDR1 DFQATT, CDR2 SNEGSKA (reference sequence). CDR3 length: 15 residues. V shed 1 base and J shed 2 bases, with 14 bases lying between them. The CDR3 DNA follows: TGCAGTGCTAGAGCCGAAGCACCTCCTCAAGAGACCCAGTACTTC. This sequence encodes CSARAEAPPQETQYF.

The rearrangement uses TRBV20-1 and TRBJ1-4, with 11 bases lining up with TRBD1. CDR3 length: 15 residues. Germline CDR1 is DFQATT and CDR2 is SNEGSKA (reference sequence). The V segment lost 4 bases and the J segment 4 bases; nucleotides outside the gene matches: 5. The CDR3 sequence is CSATDRGQNNEKLFF. The CDR3 DNA is TGCAGTGCTACGGACAGGGGGCAGAATAATGAAAAACTGTTTTTT.

This clonotype occurred a few times. J is TRBJ2-3 and V is TRBV19, with D maybe TRBD2 (5 bases). With 6 bases removed from V and 4 bases from J, the gap between germline ends came to 17 bases. Germline V gene data show CDR1 as LNHDA and CDR2 as SQIVND (reference sequence). The CDR3 is made up of 15 amino acids. The chain's CDR3 is CASSRGLAIPDTQYF. The CDR3 bases are TGTGCCAGTAGCCGGGGATTAGCGATCCCAGATACGCAGTATTTT. The full variable domain, completed using reference TRBV19 and TRBJ2-3, is DGGITQSPKYLFRKEGQNVTLSCEQNLNHDAMYWYRQDPGQGLRLIYYSQIVNDFQKGDIAEGYSVSREKKESFPLTVTSAQKNPTAFYLCASSRGLAIPDTQYFGPGTRLTVL.

This clonotype was picked up a small number of times. The J gene is TRBJ2-1, the V gene TRBV24-1, with 9 bases aligning to TRBD2. Per the germline V gene, CDR1 is KGHDR and CDR2 is SFDVKD. After removal of 3 bases from V and 7 bases from J, the junction contained 9 bases not matched to a gene. The CDR3 sequence is 16 residues long. The CDR3 DNA reads TGTGCCACCAGTGATCTCGGGACTAGCAGGAGGAATGAGCAGTTCTTC. Translated: CATSDLGTSRRNEQFF.